This entry describes one T cell receptor beta chain. Antigen: not known. Sequencing was performed with immunoSEQ multiplex PCR; in TCRdb, only in-frame clones are kept and a portion is missing. The table includes thousands of clones, around 83% detected once. The data originate from a study of chemoradiotherapy in HPV16-positive cancers. This CDR3 comprises 20 residues. Study observations and caveats: Non-HPV-specific T cells did not expand in tumors during treatment, whereas candidate HPV-specific clones and E7-related motifs did.

The chain carries TRBV21-1 and TRBJ1-3; the table's D call, TRBD1, has no DNA check behind it. TRBV21-1 is given as a pseudogene. Specimen: tumor tissue, collected from a patient who underwent chemoradiotherapy. The source is a human donor with HPV-associated anogenital cancer. The CDR3 DNA is TGTGCCAGCAGCACGAGGGACAGGGGCTATTCGAAGGACTCTGGAAACACCATATATTTT. It codes for CASSTRDRGYSKDSGNTIYF.